The T cell receptor beta chain described here comes from a study of beta chain features in type 1 diabetes. To note about this clone: No antigen is known for it.

Sorted CD4+ subsets: naive, central memory, regulatory, stem cell-like memory (CD45RO/CCR7/CD25/CD127/CD95/CD27 panel). Once sorted, every population was more than 95% pure. Findings and caveats of the study: Insertions at VDJ junctions were less frequent in type 1 diabetes patients. These patients also deleted more nucleotides at the same junctions. The naive, central memory and Treg TCRB repertoires of patients appeared to be more similar to one another than those of healthy donors. Moderately but significantly shorter TCRB CDR3s were found in Type 1 diabetes patients in all four CD4+ subsets.

All of the isolated RNA was reverse transcribed, so expressed TCRB transcripts were sequenced. This table comes from immunoSEQ multiplex PCR, and its TCRdb copy is limited to in-frame clones, with some not included. The data contain about 390,000 clones, roughly a tenth of them singletons. CDR1 and CDR2 from the germline V gene are KGHSH and LQKENI. The CDR3 length is 16 residues. V lost 6 bases and J lost 1, with 18 bases in between. V gene TRBV18 combines with J gene TRBJ1-1; a possible D gene is TRBD1 (5 bases). Specimen: central memory CD4+ T cells from blood. This TCR came from a man aged 25 to 40 with type 1 diabetes. The CDR3 loop is CASSGQRMRGNTEAFF. In DNA, the CDR3 is TGTGCCAGCTCCGGACAAAGAATGAGGGGGAACACTGAAGCTTTCTTT.